This TCR beta chain is drawn from a study of a mutant IDH1 vaccine in newly diagnosed glioma. A remark on this clone: What it recognizes is unknown.

As for time point: week 35, safety follow-up. Alongside topical imiquimod, each dose of vaccine comprised 300 ug of mutant IDH1 20-mer peptide. Generated by immunoSEQ multiplex PCR, the TCRdb table keeps only in-frame clones and is missing some. The data show some 63,000 clones, roughly 74% seen once. V lost 5 bases, J lost 4 bases, and 14 bases lay in between. In germline, CDR1 is MGHRA, CDR2 YSYEKL. The CDR3 is 15 amino acids. This TCR derives from a man aged 50 or older with glioma. This sample comprised PBMCs, obtained from a glioma patient whose treatment included an IDH1 peptide vaccine. This chain connects TRBV4-1 to TRBJ2-2; tentative D call: TRBD1 (6 bases). The CDR3 is CASSDQGSGTGELFF. In nucleotides, the CDR3 is TGCGCCAGCAGCGATCAGGGGTCGGGCACCGGGGAGCTGTTTTTT.